Sequencing of this TCR beta chain was carried out in a study of human T cells and chemical hapten exposure. Study-level background: TCR yields per sample varied, mainly owing to small pooled library volume differences. Study results and limitations: The number of TCRs above 1 in 1000 frequency did not change after DPC sensitization.

Sequencing started from total RNA isolated from unfractionated whole blood. V lost 0 bases and J lost 3, with 6 bases in between. The CDR3 is made up of 13 amino acids. Germline V lookup: CDR1 LGHNA, CDR2 YNFKEQ. This clonotype occurred many times. The antigen is not known. Separate cDNA molecules received unique molecular identifiers, which the library attached to them. TCRdb reprocessed the reads with MiXCR, giving one entry per CDR3 protein. The table includes about 120,000 distinct CDR3 sequences, around 8.5% detected once. Source material: whole blood. The receptor was isolated from a human donor in good health. Some clones in this sample may be carry-over from other donors' samples. The chain is built from TRBV4-2 and TRBJ2-7; tentative D call: TRBD1 (5 bases). The CDR3 spells CASSQDRVYEQYF. The CDR3 bases are TGTGCCAGCAGCCAAGACAGGGTCTACGAGCAGTACTTC.